One T cell receptor beta chain is described in this entry. The CDR3 loop spans 16 amino acids. Per the germline V gene, CDR1 is MGHRA and CDR2 is YSYEKL. J was trimmed by 7 bases and V by 3 bases; bases with no gene match: 9. The record originates from a study of T cells after yellow fever vaccination. Study-wide results and limits: FACS-sorted repertoires could contain abundant clonotypes contaminating from the bulk population. Weaker, the secondary response peaked sooner, at day 5 versus 15.

The study made its TCR cDNA through 5'RACE template switching. That step introduced a universal primer site along with UMIs. TCRdb re-called the 5' RACE reads through MiXCR, storing one row per CDR3 protein. Here the sample spans roughly 94,000 distinct CDR3 sequences, about 8.4% being singletons. The material was CD8+ T cells not binding an NS4B(214-222) dextramer, sorted from PBMCs, obtained less than 16 days after the first yellow fever vaccination. The TCR was taken from a man younger than 30 who received the YFV17D yellow fever vaccine. The chain is built from TRBV4-1 and TRBJ1-4; 9 bases align to TRBD1. CDR3 sequence: CASSQFQGQGFEKLFF. CDR3 DNA sequence: TGCGCCAGCAGCCAGTTCCAGGGACAGGGCTTTGAAAAACTGTTTTTT.